The 13 T cell receptor beta chains below come from one sample, sequenced in a study of metastatic and nonmetastatic thyroid tumors. All patients reached thyroid surgery having received no treatment beforehand. TCRdb re-called the PCR reads through MiXCR. This table has roughly 20,000 clones, roughly a sixth appearing once. The sequenced sample consisted of adjacent normal tissue. These receptors were taken from a male donor with papillary thyroid cancer or a benign thyroid nodule (not recorded which). Some clones in this sample may be carry-over from other donors' samples.

This clone was seen only a few times. One end of the junction varies from germline; a read error may be responsible. Different DNA sequences within this sample yield the same CDR3. The rearrangement joins TRBV2 to TRBJ1-5; D unresolved. The CDR3 length is 14 residues. Per the germline V gene, CDR1 is SNHLY and CDR2 is FYNNEI. CDR3 nucleotides: TGCGCCAGCGTCTCTGGAGGTGGTAGACAGCCCCAGCATTTT. Translated: CASVSGGGRQPQHF.

This clone has a count of ten or more. The V gene is TRBV12-3 or TRBV12-4, the J gene TRBJ1-5; TRBD1 matches 7 bases. CDR3 length equals 16 residues. V shed 2 bases and J 2 bases; nucleotides not matched to a gene: 6. The CDR3 DNA is TGTGCCAGCAGTTTAAACAAGGGGGCGGGCAATCAGCCCCAGCATTTT. This gives the protein CASSLNKGAGNQPQHF.

The sample holds a few counts of this clone. The junction does not match germline at one end; this may be a read error. CDR3 loop: CTSSVGPDRDEQFF. The DNA of the CDR3 is TGTACCAGCAGTGTCGGACCGGATCGCGATGAGCAGTTCTTC. This chain joins TRBV2 and TRBJ2-1; no reliable D call. Looked up from germline, CDR1 is SNHLY and CDR2 is FYNNEI. This CDR3 is 14 amino acids long.

This clone was found a few times. The V and J genes are TRBV27 and TRBJ2-3; D unresolved. This CDR3 is built from 14 residues. Trimming removed 0 bases from V and 7 bases from J, with 11 bases in between. Germline assignment: CDR1 MNHEY and CDR2 SMNVEV (reference sequence). CDR3 residues: CASSLSLGFYTQYF. CDR3 sequence (DNA): TGTGCCAGCAGTTTATCGTTAGGGTTTTATACGCAGTATTTT.

As for this clone: The junction does not match germline at one end; this may be a read error. The V call is TRBV10-1, the J call TRBJ2-1; 13 bases are a match to TRBD2. Germline CDR1 reads WNHNN; CDR2 reads SYGVQD (reference sequence). There are 17 residues in the CDR3. CDR3 nucleotides: TGCGCCAGCAGTCAGTCGAACTCCGGACTAGCGGGGGTTGAGCAGTTCTTC. Its protein is CASSQSNSGLAGVEQFF.

This clone was picked up many times. This rearrangement joins TRBV3-1 to TRBJ2-7; the D is unclear. The length of the CDR3 is 12 residues. Trimming pared 1 base from V and 6 bases from J, leaving 7 bases between. Per germline, CDR1 LGHDT and CDR2 YNNKEL (reference sequence). CDR3 protein: CASSQARSEQYV. In nucleotides, the CDR3 is TGTGCCAGCAGCCAAGCTCGATCCGAGCAGTACGTC.

The chain combines TRBV16 with TRBJ1-5, with 7 bases identical to TRBD1. Germline assignment: CDR1 KGHSY and CDR2 FQNENV. V trimming: 0 bases; J trimming: 0 bases; junction bases outside the gene matches: 5. This CDR3 is built from 17 residues. CDR3 sequence (DNA): TGTGCCAGCAGCCAATCCCAGGGGGACTATAGCAATCAGCCCCAGCATTTT. Its protein is CASSQSQGDYSNQPQHF. The variable domain in full, with the rest retrieved from reference TRBV16 and TRBJ1-5, is GEEVAQTPKHLVRGEGQKAKLYCAPIKGHSYVFWYQQVLKNEFKFLISFQNENVFDETGMPKERFSAKCLPNSPCSLEIQATKLEDSAVYFCASSQSQGDYSNQPQHFGDGTRLSIL.

The gene calls are TRBV7-9 and TRBJ2-2; TRBD1 agrees at 8 bases. The V and J ends lost 0 bases and 6 bases, in that order; junction bases with no gene match: 0. Germline CDR1 and CDR2: SEHNR and FQNEAQ (reference sequence). The CDR3 is made up of 14 amino acids. Here the CDR3 DNA reads TGTGCCAGCAGCTTAGCACAGGGGGCCGGGGAGCTGTTTTTT. Its translation is CASSLAQGAGELFF.

Details on this clone: A junction end diverges from the germline sequence, so it may reflect a read error. The chain has TRBV4-1 and TRBJ2-7; D is unclear. Germline V CDR1 and CDR2: MGHRA, YSYEKL. CDR3 size: 14 residues. The CDR3 sequence: CARSPGVMSYEQYF. The CDR3 region has the DNA TGCGCCCGCAGCCCAGGAGTTATGAGCTACGAGCAGTACTTC.

The chain has TRBV9 and TRBJ1-2; 11 bases fit TRBD1. J gave up 7 bases and V 4 bases, and 15 bases lay outside the gene matches. Per the germline V gene, CDR1 is SGDLS and CDR2 is YYNGEE. This CDR3 is built from 17 residues. CDR3 loop: CASSLMDRGRGTGGYTF. In DNA form, the CDR3 reads TGTGCCAGCAGCTTAATGGACAGGGGGCGAGGAACTGGTGGCTACACCTTC.

This clone was recorded many times. The J gene is TRBJ2-3, the V gene TRBV7-9; D perhaps matches TRBD1 (6 bases). This CDR3 is built from 15 residues. The ends were cut back, 0 bases at V and 6 bases at J, with 13 bases in the middle. Germline V gene sequence: CDR1 SEHNR, CDR2 FQNEAQ (reference sequence). The CDR3 coding sequence is TGTGCCAGCAGCTTAGCGTGGCAGGGGAAGGATACGCAGTATTTT. Encoded protein: CASSLAWQGKDTQYF.

Many counts were recorded for this clone. V is TRBV28 and J is TRBJ1-1; D is unresolved. Looked up from germline, CDR1 is MDHEN and CDR2 is SYDVKM. The germline V and J ends were trimmed by 3 bases and 3 bases, with 14 bases remaining between them. The CDR3 contains 15 residues. The CDR3 coding sequence is TGTGCCAGCAGTTTTACTTTGGGATTTTACACTGAAGCTTTCTTT. This sequence encodes CASSFTLGFYTEAFF.

This clone has at least ten counts. V gene TRBV9 combines with J gene TRBJ2-7; D remains ambiguous. V shed 3 bases and J shed 6 bases, with 22 bases lying between them. The CDR3 is 16 amino acids. The germline V gene encodes CDR1 SGDLS and CDR2 YYNGEE. CDR3 sequence: CASSGYPAGYKIEQYV. The CDR3 DNA follows: TGTGCCAGCAGCGGATACCCTGCCGGCTACAAGATCGAGCAGTACGTC.